One sample yielded the 14 T cell receptor beta chains listed below, sequenced in a study of T-cell memory formation after mild COVID-19. TCRdb reprocessed the 5' RACE reads via MiXCR and lists one record per CDR3 protein. The sample contains under 550,000 distinct CDR3 sequences, about 20% of which appear only once. The sequenced sample consisted of PBMCs or a T cell subset sorted from them (not recorded which). The source is an adult woman who had mild COVID-19 (a few samples of this study predate the infection). Cell type and time point are not known.

The sample holds a few counts of this clonotype. V usage is TRBV12-3 or TRBV12-4 and J usage is TRBJ1-1, with D possibly TRBD1 on 6 matching bases. V dropped 3 bases and J dropped 11 bases, with 19 bases sitting between them. This CDR3 comprises 14 residues. The CDR3 loop is CASSFGQGTGTAFF. The CDR3 bases are TGTGCCAGCAGTTTCGGGCAAGGTACAGGGACCGCTTTCTTT.

The genes are TRBV5-1 and TRBJ2-1; 7 bases are a match to TRBD1. The germline V gene encodes CDR1 SGHRS and CDR2 YFSETQ. This CDR3 spans 15 amino acids. V lost 2 bases to trimming and J lost 5 bases; unmatched junction nucleotides: 7. The CDR3 region has the DNA TGCGCCAGCAGCTTTTTGAGACAGGGAGACAATGAGCAGTTCTTC. Protein sequence: CASSFLRQGDNEQFF.

The J gene is TRBJ2-7, the V gene TRBV6-1, with TRBD2 matching 7 bases. The CDR3 loop spans 16 amino acids. Trimming took 1 base from V and 2 from J; bases not matched to a gene: 8. Germline V gene sequence: CDR1 MNHNS, CDR2 SASEGT. CDR3 nucleotides: TGTGCCAGCAGTGAAGGGTATCGGACTAGGGCCTACGAGCAGTACTTC. It translates to CASSEGYRTRAYEQYF.

This clonotype has at least ten counts. The rearrangement links TRBV9 to TRBJ2-1; 7 bases fit TRBD2. With 1 base clipped from V and 10 bases from J, the junction kept 5 bases outside the gene matches. Per germline, CDR1 SGDLS and CDR2 YYNGEE. The CDR3 has 13 residues. The DNA of the CDR3 is TGTGCCAGCAGCGTAACGTCCGGGGGGGAGCAGTTCTTC. Translating gives CASSVTSGGEQFF.

This clonotype was counted between two and nine times. The chain combines TRBV7-9 with TRBJ1-1; D gene uncertain. The CDR3 runs 13 residues. Looked up from germline, CDR1 is SEHNR and CDR2 is FQNEAQ (reference sequence). Trimming removed 1 base from V and 6 bases from J, with 9 bases in between. CDR3 amino acids: CASSLDMKAEAFF. As DNA, the CDR3 is TGTGCCAGCAGCTTAGATATGAAAGCTGAAGCTTTCTTT.

In this sample, this clonotype turned up a few times. V gene TRBV20-1 combines with J gene TRBJ2-4, with 7 bases matching TRBD1. The CDR3 has 12 residues. Germline values: CDR1 DFQATT, CDR2 SNEGSKA (reference sequence). V lost 6 bases and J lost 9; bases outside the gene matches: 8. The chain's CDR3 is CSADEAGGIQYF. The CDR3 coding sequence is TGCAGTGCCGACGAGGCAGGGGGCATTCAGTACTTC.

This clonotype has a handful of counts. The chain recombines TRBV7-8 with TRBJ1-1, with 10 bases matching TRBD1. V trimming: 1 base; J trimming: 7 bases; junction bases outside the gene matches: 6. Germline V gene lookup returns CDR1 SGHVS and CDR2 FQNEAQ. The CDR3 has 15 amino acids. The CDR3 bases are TGTGCCAGCAGCTTAGGTTGGACAGGGGGTCGTGAAGCTTTCTTT. Its translation: CASSLGWTGGREAFF. The variable domain in full, with the rest retrieved from reference TRBV7-8 and TRBJ1-1, is GAGVSQSPRYKVAKRGQDVALRCDPISGHVSLFWYQQALGQGPEFLTYFQNEAQLDKSGLPSDRFFAERPEGSVSTLKIQRTQQEDSAVYLCASSLGWTGGREAFFGQGTRLTVV.

The chain has TRBV3-2 and TRBJ2-7; the D call TRBD2 from the table was never checked on the DNA. TRBV3-2 has pseudogene status. The CDR3 has 15 residues. CDR3 sequence reads: CASSQDLAGTYEQYF. The CDR3 DNA is TGTGCCAGCAGCCAAGATCTAGCGGGAACCTACGAGCAGTACTTC.

V and J are TRBV12-3 or TRBV12-4 and TRBJ2-3; 8 nucleotides agree with TRBD2. The CDR3 spans 14 residues. Losses at the gene ends were 6 bases for V and 7 bases for J; bases not matched to a gene: 9. CDR3 residues: CASRASGSPHTQYF. The CDR3 DNA sequence: TGTGCCAGCAGGGCGAGCGGGAGTCCTCATACGCAGTATTTT.

The count of this clonotype is one. This chain connects TRBV18 to TRBJ2-7, with a tentative D call TRBD2 (7 bases). CDR3 length equals 13 residues. CDR1 is KGHSH, CDR2 LQKENI, per germline. V dropped 0 bases and J dropped 6 bases, with 9 bases sitting between them. The CDR3 DNA follows: TGTGCCAGCTCACCACCTCGGGGGGCCGAGCAGTACTTC. Its translation: CASSPPRGAEQYF.

This clonotype was seen only a few times. This chain links TRBV5-1 with TRBJ1-4, with 12 bases that match TRBD1. Germline V gene sequence: CDR1 SGHRS, CDR2 YFSETQ. After removal of 0 bases from V and 5 bases from J, the junction contained 2 bases not matched to a gene. The CDR3 runs to 16 residues. The CDR3 reads CASSLAGQGANEKLFF. In nucleotides, the CDR3 is TGCGCCAGCAGCTTGGCGGGACAGGGGGCAAATGAAAAACTGTTTTTT.

This clonotype was observed once. The V and J genes are TRBV18 and TRBJ2-2; TRBD1 matches 7 bases. This CDR3 region has 14 residues. Looked up from germline, CDR1 is KGHSH and CDR2 is LQKENI. V lost 3 bases, J lost 4 bases, and 2 bases stayed unmatched. This CDR3 is CASSPGQLTGELFF. CDR3 coding DNA: TGTGCCAGCTCACCGGGACAGCTCACCGGGGAGCTGTTTTTT. Filled out from reference TRBV18 and TRBJ2-2, the complete variable domain reads NAGVMQNPRHLVRRRGQEARLRCSPMKGHSHVYWYRQLPEEGLKFMVYLQKENIIDESGMPKERFSAEFPKEGPSILRIQQVVRGDSAAYFCASSPGQLTGELFFGEGSRLTVL.

This clonotype was seen a few times. The V and J genes are TRBV9 and TRBJ2-4; 7 bases match TRBD2. The CDR3 is 15 residues long. CDR1 and CDR2 (germline): SGDLS, YYNGEE. V shed 3 bases, J shed 0 bases, and the junction held 3 bases outside the gene matches. The CDR3 sequence: CASSEAGVAKNIQYF. CDR3 bases: TGTGCCAGCAGCGAGGCGGGGGTAGCCAAAAACATTCAGTACTTC.

This clonotype was detected a few times. The chain uses TRBV21-1 and TRBJ1-1; the table gives TRBD1 as D, unverified against the DNA. TRBV21-1 has pseudogene status. The CDR3 has 11 residues. The CDR3 DNA follows: TGTGCCAGCAATCCGGGGACTGAAGCTTTCTTT. The encoded protein is CASNPGTEAFF.